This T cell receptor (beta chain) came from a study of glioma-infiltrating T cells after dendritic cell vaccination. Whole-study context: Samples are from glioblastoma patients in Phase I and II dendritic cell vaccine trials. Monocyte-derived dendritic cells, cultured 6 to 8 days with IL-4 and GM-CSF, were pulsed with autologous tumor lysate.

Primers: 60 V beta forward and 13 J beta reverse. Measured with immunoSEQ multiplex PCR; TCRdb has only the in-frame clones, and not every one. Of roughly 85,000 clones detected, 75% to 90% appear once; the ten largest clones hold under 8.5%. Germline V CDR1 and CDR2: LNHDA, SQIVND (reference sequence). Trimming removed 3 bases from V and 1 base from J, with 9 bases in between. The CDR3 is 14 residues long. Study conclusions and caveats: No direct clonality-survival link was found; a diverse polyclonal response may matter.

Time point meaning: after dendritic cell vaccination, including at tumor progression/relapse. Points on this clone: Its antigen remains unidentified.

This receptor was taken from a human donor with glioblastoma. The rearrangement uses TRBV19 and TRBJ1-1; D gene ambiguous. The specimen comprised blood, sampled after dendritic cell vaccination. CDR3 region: CASSIKPANTEAFF. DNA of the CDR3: TGTGCCAGTAGTATTAAGCCTGCGAACACTGAAGCTTTCTTT.